This TCR beta chain was captured in a study of molecular identifiers for immune sequencing clone quantification. About the study: Replicate experiments divided RNA from roughly 21,000 or 96,000 naive CD8 cells into five parts and sequenced four. Points from the study as a whole: In naive cells, clones above 20 RNA copies held under 1% of molecules, whereas in effector cells they held over 98%.

Bulk TCR libraries were made with methods that had been previously described and with listed TCR primers. Using its own MiXCR run on the PCR reads, TCRdb lists one record per CDR3 protein. The sample contains a few hundred thousand distinct CDR3 sequences, less than 30% of which appear only once. CDR3 length: 14 residues. Trimming removed 11 bases at V and 4 bases at J, with 20 bases between. Germline V gene data show CDR1 as SGHTA and CDR2 as FQGNSA. This clonotype was seen ten or more times. Its antigen is not known. The source of this sequence is a human donor in good health. Some libraries in this study had Jurkat cell RNA spiked in. The sequenced material came from naive CD8+ T cells from blood, with Jurkat cell RNA spiked in. Subset here: FACS-sorted CD8+CD4-CCR7+CD45RA+ naive T cells. The gene calls are TRBV7-2 and TRBJ1-1, with a weak D call TRBD1 (5 bases). The CDR3 nucleotides read TGTGCCGACCCAACCAGGGCGGTTACCACTGAAGCTTTCTTT. Amino acids: CADPTRAVTTEAFF.